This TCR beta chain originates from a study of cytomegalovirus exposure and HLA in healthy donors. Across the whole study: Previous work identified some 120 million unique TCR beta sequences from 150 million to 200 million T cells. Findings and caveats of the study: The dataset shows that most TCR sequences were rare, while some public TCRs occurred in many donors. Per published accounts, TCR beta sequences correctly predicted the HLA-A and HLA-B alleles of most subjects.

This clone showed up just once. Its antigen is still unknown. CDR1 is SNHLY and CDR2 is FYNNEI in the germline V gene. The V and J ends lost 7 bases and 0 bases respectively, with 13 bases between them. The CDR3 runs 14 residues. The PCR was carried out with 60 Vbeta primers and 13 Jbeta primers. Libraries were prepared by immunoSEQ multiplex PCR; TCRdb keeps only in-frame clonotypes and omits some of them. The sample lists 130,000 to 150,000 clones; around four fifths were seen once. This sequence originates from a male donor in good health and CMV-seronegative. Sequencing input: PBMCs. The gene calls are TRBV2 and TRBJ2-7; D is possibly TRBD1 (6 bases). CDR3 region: CASTLDRNSYEQYF. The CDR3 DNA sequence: TGTGCCAGCACCCTAGACAGGAACTCCTACGAGCAGTACTTC. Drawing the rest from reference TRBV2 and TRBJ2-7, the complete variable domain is EPEVTQTPSHQVTQMGQEVILRCVPISNHLYFYWYRQILGQKVEFLVSFYNNEISEKSEIFDDQFSVERPDGSNFTLKIRSTKLEDSAMYFCASTLDRNSYEQYFGPGTRLTVT.